This T cell receptor beta chain was captured by sequencing in a study of radiotherapy plus CTLA-4 blockade in lung cancer. Only in-frame clones appear in the TCRdb table, and some are missing; sequencing was by immunoSEQ multiplex PCR. The sample contains 65,000 to 95,000 clones, about 88% of which appear only once. The germline V gene has CDR1 MDHEN and CDR2 SYDVKM. Between the trimmed V and J ends, which lost 4 bases and 5 bases, there was a span of 22 bases. This CDR3 spans 17 amino acids. The sample here was peripheral blood, taken from a patient treated with radiotherapy plus ipilimumab. The V and J genes are TRBV28 and TRBJ2-3; D tentatively reads TRBD1 or TRBD2 (5 bases each). The sequence came from a human donor with non-small cell lung cancer who had stable disease on radiotherapy plus ipilimumab. Here the CDR3 DNA reads TGTGCCAGCAGTTCCCCCGGGACCGTCGGGAAGGGAGATACGCAGTATTTT. Translating gives CASSSPGTVGKGDTQYF.